The 29 T cell receptor beta chains below all came from one sample that was sequenced in a study of cytomegalovirus exposure and HLA in healthy donors. Here immunoSEQ multiplex PCR was the method, and the copy in TCRdb shows in-frame clones only, minus some. The sample yields about 300,000 clones, roughly 90% seen once. The sequencing input was PBMCs. The receptor source for this set is a woman aged 18-29 years in good health and CMV-seronegative.

The chain links TRBV18 to TRBJ2-4; the D gene is possibly TRBD1 (6 bases). The V and J ends lost 0 bases and 8 bases respectively, with 11 bases between them. CDR3 size: 14 residues. CDR1 is KGHSH and CDR2 is LQKENI in the germline V gene. The CDR3 loop is CASSPPDSRDIQYF. For the CDR3, the DNA is TGTGCCAGCTCACCACCGGACAGTCGGGACATTCAGTACTTC.

The CDR3 loop reads CASSFPGRVGTEAFF. CDR3 sequence (DNA): TGTGCCAGCAGCTTCCCAGGCAGGGTGGGCACTGAAGCTTTCTTT. This sequence joins TRBV5-4 and TRBJ1-1; TRBD1 might be the D (5 bases). The V gene's germline CDR1 is SGHNT and CDR2 YYREEE (reference sequence). This CDR3 has 15 amino acids. Trimming removed 2 bases at V and 4 bases at J, with 15 bases between.

The CDR3 region is CASSLNPGLAGYSYEQYF. Here the CDR3 DNA reads TGTGCCAGCAGTTTAAATCCAGGACTAGCGGGGTACTCCTACGAGCAGTACTTC. The chain uses TRBV27 and TRBJ2-7; the match to TRBD2 covers 12 bases. Germline V gene sequence: CDR1 MNHEY, CDR2 SMNVEV (reference sequence). CDR3 length equals 18 residues. The V gene end was trimmed by 2 bases and the J gene end by 0 bases; junction bases not matched to a gene: 8.

The rearrangement uses TRBV4-1 and TRBJ2-1, with 7 bases fitting TRBD2. V lost 1 base and J lost 15; bases outside the gene matches: 6. The CDR3 is 12 amino acids. CDR1 and CDR2 from the germline V gene are MGHRA and YSYEKL. This chain's CDR3 is CASSQGEGRGFF. Written as DNA, the CDR3 is TGCGCCAGCAGCCAAGGGGAGGGGAGGGGGTTCTTC.

The chain couples TRBV4-1 to TRBJ2-6; D may be TRBD1 (5 bases). The length of the CDR3 is 15 residues. Germline CDR1 and CDR2: MGHRA and YSYEKL. Deletions cut 4 bases from V and 0 bases from J, with 7 bases between. In nucleotides, the CDR3 is TGCGCCAGCAGCCCGACAGACTCTGGGGCCAACGTCCTGACTTTC. Protein sequence: CASSPTDSGANVLTF.

The chain joins TRBV6-1 to TRBJ2-1; 10 nucleotides match TRBD2. V was pared by 6 bases and J by 7 bases, with 9 bases of the junction left unmatched. The CDR3 runs to 15 residues. Per the germline V gene, CDR1 is MNHNS and CDR2 is SASEGT. The CDR3 region is CASSFIRLAGNEQFF. The DNA for the CDR3 is TGTGCCAGCAGCTTTATTAGACTAGCGGGTAATGAGCAGTTCTTC.

The chain links TRBV1 to TRBJ2-2; the DNA was not used to check the table's D call, TRBD1. TRBV1 is deemed a pseudogene. The CDR3 has 15 residues. CDR3 in DNA: TGCACCAGCAGCCCATGGGACAGGAAACCCGGGGAGCTGTTTTTT. Residues: CTSSPWDRKPGELFF.

This clone came up once. The V call is TRBV28, the J call TRBJ1-5, with TRBD1 as a possible D gene (6 bases). Germline lookup yields CDR1 MDHEN and CDR2 SYDVKM. Deletions cut 3 bases from V and 9 bases from J, with 15 bases between. There are 14 residues in the CDR3. The CDR3 nucleotides read TGTGCCAGCAGTTTTCGGGACCTCAGGGGGCCCCAGCATTTT. It yields the protein CASSFRDLRGPQHF.

The chain uses TRBV10-2 and TRBJ2-3; 7 bases line up with TRBD2. Looked up from germline, CDR1 is WSHSY and CDR2 is SAAADI. The CDR3 covers 17 residues. V gave up 7 bases and J gave up 4 bases; unmatched junction bases: 17. CDR3 region: CASTAGGSGLLSDTQYF. The CDR3 DNA is TGCGCCAGCACCGCTGGGGGTAGCGGGCTCCTATCAGATACGCAGTATTTT.

A few counts support this clone. The genes are TRBV28 and TRBJ1-2; TRBD1 aligns across 7 bases. The CDR3 spans 15 residues. Per germline, CDR1 MDHEN and CDR2 SYDVKM. J was trimmed by 3 bases and V by 4 bases; bases with no gene match: 8. The CDR3 spells CASSSQGPRDYGYTF. DNA of the CDR3: TGTGCCAGCAGTTCACAGGGGCCAAGGGACTATGGCTACACCTTC.

The chain has TRBV9 and TRBJ2-1, with 7 bases that match TRBD2. The germline V gene has CDR1 SGDLS and CDR2 YYNGEE. V trimming: 0 bases; J trimming: 0 bases; junction bases outside the gene matches: 12. This CDR3 is built from 19 residues. This chain's CDR3 is CASSVGWSGGSSSYNEQFF. CDR3 DNA: TGTGCCAGCAGCGTAGGTTGGTCGGGGGGTTCGAGCTCCTACAATGAGCAGTTCTTC.

J is TRBJ2-2 and V is TRBV6-1, with 8 bases fitting TRBD1. The CDR3 runs to 15 residues. Germline lookup yields CDR1 MNHNS and CDR2 SASEGT. Trimming cost V 6 bases and J 2 bases; bases outside gene matches: 5. The CDR3 DNA reads TGTGCCAGCAGGTCCGGACAGGGTAACACCGGGGAGCTGTTTTTT. Amino acid sequence: CASRSGQGNTGELFF.

J is TRBJ2-1 and V is TRBV29-1, with D tentatively TRBD2 (5 bases). This CDR3 is built from 14 residues. Germline V gene lookup returns CDR1 SQVTM and CDR2 ANQGSEA. Trimming removed 2 bases from V and 2 bases from J, with 10 bases in between. In DNA form, the CDR3 reads TGCAGCGTTGAAAGGTCGGAGGCCTACAATGAGCAGTTCTTC. It specifies CSVERSEAYNEQFF.

This chain uses TRBV27 with TRBJ1-3; no reliable D call. V lost 6 bases and J lost 2, with 17 bases in between. Germline assignment: CDR1 MNHEY and CDR2 SMNVEV (reference sequence). This CDR3 has 16 amino acids. CDR3 in DNA: TGTGCCAGCAGCGATCGAGGGCATACGGCTGGAAACACCATATATTTT. This translates into CASSDRGHTAGNTIYF.

This chain uses TRBV27 with TRBJ1-1, with D hard to call. Per the germline V gene, CDR1 is MNHEY and CDR2 is SMNVEV (reference sequence). V was cut by 3 bases and J by 2 bases, with 10 bases left in between. CDR3 length equals 14 residues. In DNA, the CDR3 is TGTGCCAGCAGTTTTACCGGGGAAAACACTGAAGCTTTCTTT. Protein sequence: CASSFTGENTEAFF.

This clone was detected only a few times. CDR3 nucleotides: TGTGCCAGCAGCCCCGGGGGGGGCGAGCAGTACTTC. Residues: CASSPGGGEQYF. V and J are TRBV9 and TRBJ2-7, with 8 bases identical to TRBD2. The germline V gene encodes CDR1 SGDLS and CDR2 YYNGEE. J lost 6 bases, V lost 4 bases, and 3 bases had no gene match. The CDR3 runs to 12 residues.

Worth noting for this clone: Other DNA sequences in the sample encode the same CDR3. The rearrangement links TRBV4-1 to TRBJ1-1; no clear D. Germline assignment: CDR1 MGHRA and CDR2 YSYEKL. The CDR3 consists of 13 residues. V was clipped by 0 bases and J by 3 bases, with 5 bases between them. CDR3 amino acids: CASSQDRDTEAFF. The CDR3, as DNA: TGCGCCAGCAGCCAAGACCGGGACACTGAAGCTTTCTTT.

The chain employs TRBV10-1 and TRBJ2-7; 8 bases line up with TRBD2. Germline-derived CDR1 and CDR2 are WNHNN and SYGVQD (reference sequence). J gave up 6 bases and V 6 bases, and 13 bases lay outside the gene matches. The CDR3 sequence is 15 residues long. This chain's CDR3 is CASSPGLAKSGEQYF. The CDR3 DNA sequence: TGCGCCAGCAGCCCTGGACTAGCAAAGTCAGGCGAGCAGTACTTC.

This CDR3 is CASRGAQQYF. The CDR3 bases are TGTGCCAGCAGGGGGGCTCAGCAGTACTTC. This chain links TRBV2 with TRBJ2-7, with D perhaps matching TRBD1 (6 bases). The CDR3 is 10 residues long. V was pared by 6 bases and J by 8 bases, with 8 bases between. Germline loops: CDR1 SNHLY, CDR2 FYNNEI. Supplemented by reference TRBV2 and TRBJ2-7, the full variable domain reads EPEVTQTPSHQVTQMGQEVILRCVPISNHLYFYWYRQILGQKVEFLVSFYNNEISEKSEIFDDQFSVERPDGSNFTLKIRSTKLEDSAMYFCASRGAQQYFGPGTRLTVT.

CDR3 nucleotides: TGCGCCAGCAGCCAAGATGGGGCTAGCGGGAGAGGGGAGCAGTTCTTC. Translation gives CASSQDGASGRGEQFF. The rearrangement links TRBV4-1 to TRBJ2-1; the match to TRBD2 covers 10 bases. In germline, CDR1 is MGHRA, CDR2 YSYEKL. The V segment lost 0 bases and the J segment 10 bases; nucleotides outside the gene matches: 9. This CDR3 has 16 amino acids.

The chain has TRBV11-2 and TRBJ2-7; possibly TRBD2 for D (5 bases). Per germline, CDR1 SGHAT and CDR2 FQNNGV. The V end was cut by 5 bases, the J end by 3 bases, with 14 bases between. The CDR3 has 14 amino acids. The CDR3 is CASSPLTEVYEQYF. The CDR3 DNA reads TGTGCCAGCAGCCCTTTAACGGAGGTCTACGAGCAGTACTTC.

The chain is built from TRBV6-1 and TRBJ2-2, with 7 bases aligning to TRBD1. Per the germline V gene, CDR1 is MNHNS and CDR2 is SASEGT. There are 16 residues in the CDR3. The junction had 9 bases not matched to a gene; V was cut back by 2 bases and J by 6 bases. CDR3 sequence (DNA): TGTGCCAGCAGTGAACAGACAGGGCATTTCCCCGGGGAGCTGTTTTTT. Protein product: CASSEQTGHFPGELFF.

The chain is built from TRBV19 and TRBJ1-1; 8 nucleotides match TRBD1. After removal of 3 bases from V and 5 bases from J, the junction contained 8 bases not matched to a gene. The V gene's germline CDR1 is LNHDA and CDR2 SQIVND (reference sequence). This CDR3 spans 15 amino acids. CDR3: CASSIWTGLSTEAFF. The DNA of the CDR3 is TGTGCCAGTAGTATTTGGACAGGGCTGTCGACTGAAGCTTTCTTT.

The V call is TRBV6-6, the J call TRBJ2-2; D might be TRBD1 (6 bases). The CDR3 consists of 13 residues. Germline CDR1 and CDR2: MNHNY and SVGAGI (reference sequence). The ends were cut back, 8 bases at V and 7 bases at J, with 14 bases in the middle. The CDR3 is CASSGGGNGELFF. DNA of the CDR3: TGTGCCAGCTCGGGTGGGGGCAACGGGGAGCTGTTTTTT.

The rearrangement links TRBV6-1 to TRBJ1-1; D is possibly TRBD1 (5 bases). Trimming stripped 2 bases from V and 1 base from J, with 20 bases between. The CDR3 spans 18 residues. Per the germline V gene, CDR1 is MNHNS and CDR2 is SASEGT. As DNA, the CDR3 is TGTGCCAGCAGTGAATACCGCCGCATGGCCAGGGCGAACACTGAAGCTTTCTTT. This translates into CASSEYRRMARANTEAFF.

The sample holds a few counts of this clone. The J gene is TRBJ1-1, the V gene TRBV5-1; D is perhaps TRBD1 (6 bases). From germline, CDR1 is SGHRS and CDR2 YFSETQ. This CDR3 has 14 residues. V gave up 4 bases and J gave up 1 base, with 11 bases separating them. CDR3 loop: CASSEGTSNTEAFF. The CDR3 bases are TGCGCCAGCAGCGAGGGGACATCGAACACTGAAGCTTTCTTT.

The chain uses TRBV4-3 and TRBJ1-5, with 9 positions matching TRBD1. This CDR3 has 15 residues. Germline V gene lookup returns CDR1 LGHNA and CDR2 YSLEER. V was clipped by 4 bases and J by 4 bases; unmatched bases: 5. The CDR3 DNA follows: TGCGCCAGCAGCCCAGGGACAGGGAGGAATCAGCCCCAGCATTTT. Translation: CASSPGTGRNQPQHF.

The V call is TRBV28, the J call TRBJ2-3; no clear D. CDR3 size: 15 residues. Germline values: CDR1 MDHEN, CDR2 SYDVKM. The V end lost 5 bases, the J end lost 4 bases, and 16 bases lay between the germline ends. The CDR3 nucleotides read TGTGCCAGCAGTCCCACAGTAATCCCCTCAGATACGCAGTATTTT. Amino acid sequence: CASSPTVIPSDTQYF.

The gene calls are TRBV5-1 and TRBJ1-1, with TRBD1 as a possible D gene (5 bases). This CDR3 is built from 14 residues. V was trimmed by 4 bases and J by 1 base, leaving 11 bases between them. The germline CDR1 and CDR2 sequences are SGHRS and YFSETQ. The DNA for the CDR3 is TGCGCCAGCAGCAGCATAACAGGGAACACTGAAGCTTTCTTT. Its protein product is CASSSITGNTEAFF.